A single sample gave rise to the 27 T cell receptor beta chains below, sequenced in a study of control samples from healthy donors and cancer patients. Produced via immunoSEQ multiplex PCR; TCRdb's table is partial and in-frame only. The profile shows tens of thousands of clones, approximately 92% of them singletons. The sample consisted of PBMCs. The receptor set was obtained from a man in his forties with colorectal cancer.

In nucleotides, the CDR3 is TGCGCCAGCAGCTTATTCACGGCAGGGGCCCGGCACACTGAAGCTTTCTTT. Amino acids: CASSLFTAGARHTEAFF. The genes are TRBV5-1 and TRBJ1-1, with D possibly matching TRBD1 (6 bases). This CDR3 is 17 amino acids long. The ends were cut back, 2 bases at V and 3 bases at J, with 20 bases in the middle. Looked up from germline, CDR1 is SGHRS and CDR2 is YFSETQ.

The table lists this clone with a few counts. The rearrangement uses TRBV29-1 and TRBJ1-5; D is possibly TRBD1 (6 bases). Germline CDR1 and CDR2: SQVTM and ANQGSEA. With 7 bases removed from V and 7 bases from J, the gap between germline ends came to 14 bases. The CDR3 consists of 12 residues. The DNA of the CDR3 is TGCAGCGCCGAGGGGGGCTACCAGCCCCAGCATTTT. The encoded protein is CSAEGGYQPQHF.

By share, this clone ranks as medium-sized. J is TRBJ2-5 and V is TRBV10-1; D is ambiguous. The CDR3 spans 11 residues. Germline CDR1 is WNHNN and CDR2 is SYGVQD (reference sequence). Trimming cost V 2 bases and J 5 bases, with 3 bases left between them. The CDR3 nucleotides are TGCGCCAGCAGTGAGAAGGAGACCCAGTACTTC. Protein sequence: CASSEKETQYF.

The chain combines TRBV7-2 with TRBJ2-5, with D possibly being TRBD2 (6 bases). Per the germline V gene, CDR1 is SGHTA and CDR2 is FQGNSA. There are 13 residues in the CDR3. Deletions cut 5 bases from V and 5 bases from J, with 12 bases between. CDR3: CASSPGRMETQYF. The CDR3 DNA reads TGTGCCAGCAGCCCGGGGAGGATGGAGACCCAGTACTTC.

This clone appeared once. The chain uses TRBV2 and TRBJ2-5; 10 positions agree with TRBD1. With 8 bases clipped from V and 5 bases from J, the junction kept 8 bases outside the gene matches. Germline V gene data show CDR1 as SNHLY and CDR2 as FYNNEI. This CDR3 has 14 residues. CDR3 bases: TGTGCCAGCGGAGGACAGGGGGTGAGGGAGACCCAGTACTTC. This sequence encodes CASGGQGVRETQYF. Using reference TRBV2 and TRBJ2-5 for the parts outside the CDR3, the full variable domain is EPEVTQTPSHQVTQMGQEVILRCVPISNHLYFYWYRQILGQKVEFLVSFYNNEISEKSEIFDDQFSVERPDGSNFTLKIRSTKLEDSAMYFCASGGQGVRETQYFGPGTRLLVL.

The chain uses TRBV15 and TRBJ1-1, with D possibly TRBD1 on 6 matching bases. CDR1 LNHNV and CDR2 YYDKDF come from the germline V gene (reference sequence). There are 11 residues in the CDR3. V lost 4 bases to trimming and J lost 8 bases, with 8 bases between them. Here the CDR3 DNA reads TGTGCCACCAGCATGGGGGCAGAAGCTTTCTTT. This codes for CATSMGAEAFF.

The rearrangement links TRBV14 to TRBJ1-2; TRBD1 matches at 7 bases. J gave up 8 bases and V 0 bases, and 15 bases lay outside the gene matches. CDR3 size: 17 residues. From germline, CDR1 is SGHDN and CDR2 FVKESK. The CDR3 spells CASSQDIRTGWGEGYTF. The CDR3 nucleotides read TGTGCCAGCAGCCAAGATATCAGGACAGGTTGGGGAGAGGGCTACACCTTC.

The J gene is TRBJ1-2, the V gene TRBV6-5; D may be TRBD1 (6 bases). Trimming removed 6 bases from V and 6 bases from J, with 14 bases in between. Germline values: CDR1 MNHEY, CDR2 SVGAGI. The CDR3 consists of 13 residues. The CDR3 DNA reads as TGTGCCAGCAGACTTCCGGGGGCTCATGGCTACACCTTC. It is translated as CASRLPGAHGYTF.

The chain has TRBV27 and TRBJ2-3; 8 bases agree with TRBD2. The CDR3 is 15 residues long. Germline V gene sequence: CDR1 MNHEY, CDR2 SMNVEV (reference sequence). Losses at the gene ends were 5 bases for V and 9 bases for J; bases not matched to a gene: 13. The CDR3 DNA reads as TGTGCCAGCAGTCCGAGAGCGGGGGCGGCCTGGACGCAGTATTTT. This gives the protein CASSPRAGAAWTQYF.

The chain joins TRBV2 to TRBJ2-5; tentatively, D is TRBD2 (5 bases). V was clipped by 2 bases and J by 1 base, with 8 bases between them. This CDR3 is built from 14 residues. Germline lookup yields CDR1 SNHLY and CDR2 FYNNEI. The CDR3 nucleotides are TGTGCCAGCAGTGAATCAGCGGCCCAAGAGACCCAGTACTTC. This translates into CASSESAAQETQYF. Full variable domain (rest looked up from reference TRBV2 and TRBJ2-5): EPEVTQTPSHQVTQMGQEVILRCVPISNHLYFYWYRQILGQKVEFLVSFYNNEISEKSEIFDDQFSVERPDGSNFTLKIRSTKLEDSAMYFCASSESAAQETQYFGPGTRLLVL.

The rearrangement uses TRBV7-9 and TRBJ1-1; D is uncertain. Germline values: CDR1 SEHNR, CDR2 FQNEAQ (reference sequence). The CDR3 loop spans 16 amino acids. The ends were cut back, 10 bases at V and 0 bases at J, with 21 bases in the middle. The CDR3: CATVDLNGIMNTEAFF. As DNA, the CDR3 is TGTGCCACCGTGGACCTTAATGGGATAATGAACACTGAAGCTTTCTTT.

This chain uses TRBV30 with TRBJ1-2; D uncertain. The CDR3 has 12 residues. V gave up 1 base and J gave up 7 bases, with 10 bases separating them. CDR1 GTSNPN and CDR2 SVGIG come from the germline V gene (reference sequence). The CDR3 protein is CAWSGPITGYTF. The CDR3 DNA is TGTGCCTGGAGTGGTCCCATAACTGGCTACACCTTC.

CDR3 sequence: CASGRALIGADTQYF. The CDR3, as DNA: TGTGCCAGCGGGAGAGCGCTGATTGGGGCAGATACGCAGTATTTT. The chain links TRBV11-3 to TRBJ2-3, with a weak D call TRBD2 (5 bases). Germline values: CDR1 SGHNT, CDR2 YENEEA. Trimming stripped 8 bases from V and 4 bases from J, with 19 bases between. The CDR3 totals 15 residues.

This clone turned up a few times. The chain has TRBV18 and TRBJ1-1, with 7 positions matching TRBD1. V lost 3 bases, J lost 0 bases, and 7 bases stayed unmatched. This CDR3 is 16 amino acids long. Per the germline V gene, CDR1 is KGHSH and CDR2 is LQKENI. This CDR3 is CASSPQGGGMNTEAFF. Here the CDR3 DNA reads TGTGCCAGCTCACCCCAGGGGGGAGGAATGAACACTGAAGCTTTCTTT. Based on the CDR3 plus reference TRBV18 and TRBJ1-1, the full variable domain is NAGVMQNPRHLVRRRGQEARLRCSPMKGHSHVYWYRQLPEEGLKFMVYLQKENIIDESGMPKERFSAEFPKEGPSILRIQQVVRGDSAAYFCASSPQGGGMNTEAFFGQGTRLTVV.

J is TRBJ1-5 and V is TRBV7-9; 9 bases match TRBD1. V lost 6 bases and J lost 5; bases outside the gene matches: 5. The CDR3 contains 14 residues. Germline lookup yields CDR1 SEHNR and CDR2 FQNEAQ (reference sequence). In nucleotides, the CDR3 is TGTGCCAGCAGTTCGGACAGGGGCGATCAGCCCCAGCATTTT. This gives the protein CASSSDRGDQPQHF.

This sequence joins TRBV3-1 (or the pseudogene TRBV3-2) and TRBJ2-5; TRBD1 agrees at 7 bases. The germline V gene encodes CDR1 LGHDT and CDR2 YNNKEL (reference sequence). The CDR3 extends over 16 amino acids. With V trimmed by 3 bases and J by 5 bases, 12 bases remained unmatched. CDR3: CASSHADRDAAETQYF. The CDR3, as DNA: TGTGCCAGCAGCCATGCCGACAGGGATGCCGCCGAGACCCAGTACTTC.

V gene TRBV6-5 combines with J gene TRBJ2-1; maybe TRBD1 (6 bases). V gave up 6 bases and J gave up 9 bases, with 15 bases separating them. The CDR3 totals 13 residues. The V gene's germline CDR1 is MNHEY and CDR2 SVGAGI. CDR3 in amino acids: CASRRNRVREQFF. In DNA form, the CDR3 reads TGTGCCAGCAGGCGGAACAGGGTTCGTGAGCAGTTCTTC.

The chain's CDR3 is CASSPRQTSYEQYF. The CDR3 DNA sequence: TGTGCCAGCAGCCCGCGACAGACCTCCTACGAGCAGTACTTC. The V call is TRBV14, the J call TRBJ2-7; weak D call: TRBD1 (5 bases). CDR3 length: 14 residues. Germline CDR1 is SGHDN and CDR2 is FVKESK. V dropped 4 bases and J dropped 0 bases, with 10 bases sitting between them.

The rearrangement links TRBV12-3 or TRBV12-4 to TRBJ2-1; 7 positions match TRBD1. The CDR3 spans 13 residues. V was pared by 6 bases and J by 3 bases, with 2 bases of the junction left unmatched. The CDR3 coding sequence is TGTGCCAGCAGACGGGACAGCTACAATGAGCAGTTCTTC. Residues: CASRRDSYNEQFF.

The CDR3 bases are TGTGCCAGCAGCTTAGTGGGGGGTAATAATCAGCCCCAGCATTTT. Its translation: CASSLVGGNNQPQHF. The rearrangement joins TRBV7-3 to TRBJ1-5; D is perhaps TRBD1 (5 bases). This CDR3 is built from 15 residues. Trimming shortened V by 2 bases and J by 4 bases, and 12 bases separated the two germline ends. CDR1 and CDR2 (germline): SGHTA, FQGTGA.

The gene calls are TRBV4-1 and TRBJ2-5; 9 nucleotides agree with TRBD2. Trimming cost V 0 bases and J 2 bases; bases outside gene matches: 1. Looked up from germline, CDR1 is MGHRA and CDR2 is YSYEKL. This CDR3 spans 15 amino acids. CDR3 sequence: CASSQDLAGQETQYF. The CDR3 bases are TGCGCCAGCAGCCAAGATCTAGCGGGGCAAGAGACCCAGTACTTC.

The CDR3 nucleotides read TGTGCCAGCAGCTTTGTCTTCACCGGGGAGCTGTTTTTT. It yields the protein CASSFVFTGELFF. The chain employs TRBV11-3 and TRBJ2-2; no reliable D call. The V gene's germline CDR1 is SGHNT and CDR2 YENEEA. Between the trimmed V and J ends, which lost 3 bases and 4 bases, there was a span of 6 bases. There are 13 residues in the CDR3.

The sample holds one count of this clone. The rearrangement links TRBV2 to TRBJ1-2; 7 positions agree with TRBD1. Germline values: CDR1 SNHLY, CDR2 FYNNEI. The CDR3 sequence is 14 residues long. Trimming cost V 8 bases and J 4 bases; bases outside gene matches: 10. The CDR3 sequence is CASGERDRSYGYTF. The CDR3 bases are TGTGCCAGCGGGGAACGGGACAGATCCTATGGCTACACCTTC.

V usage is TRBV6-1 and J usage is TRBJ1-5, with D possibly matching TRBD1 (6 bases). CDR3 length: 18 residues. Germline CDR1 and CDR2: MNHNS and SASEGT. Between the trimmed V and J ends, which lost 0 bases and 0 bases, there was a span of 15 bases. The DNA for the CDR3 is TGTGCCAGCAGTGAAGCGGTCGACAGGCCCTCTAGCAATCAGCCCCAGCATTTT. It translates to CASSEAVDRPSSNQPQHF.

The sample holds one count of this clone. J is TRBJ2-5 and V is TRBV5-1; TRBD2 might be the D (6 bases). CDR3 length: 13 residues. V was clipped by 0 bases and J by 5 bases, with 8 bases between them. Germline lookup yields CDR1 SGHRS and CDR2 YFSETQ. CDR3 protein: CASSLVRGETQYF. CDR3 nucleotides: TGCGCCAGCAGCTTGGTTCGGGGGGAGACCCAGTACTTC. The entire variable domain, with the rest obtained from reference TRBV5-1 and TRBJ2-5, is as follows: KAGVTQTPRYLIKTRGQQVTLSCSPISGHRSVSWYQQTPGQGLQFLFEYFSETQRNKGNFPGRFSGRQFSNSRSEMNVSTLELGDSALYLCASSLVRGETQYFGPGTRLLVL.

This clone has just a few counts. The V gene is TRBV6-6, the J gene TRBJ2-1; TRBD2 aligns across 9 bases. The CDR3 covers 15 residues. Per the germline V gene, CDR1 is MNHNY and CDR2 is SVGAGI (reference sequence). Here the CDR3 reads CATSPRGGLVDEQFF. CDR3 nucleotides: TGTGCTACCTCCCCGCGGGGGGGCCTGGTGGATGAGCAGTTCTTC.

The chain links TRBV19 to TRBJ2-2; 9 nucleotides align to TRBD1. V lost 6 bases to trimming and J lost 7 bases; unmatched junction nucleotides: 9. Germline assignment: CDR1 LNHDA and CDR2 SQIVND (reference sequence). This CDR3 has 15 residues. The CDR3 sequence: CASSPGQGIGGELFF. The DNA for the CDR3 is TGTGCCAGTAGCCCGGGACAGGGTATCGGCGGGGAGCTGTTTTTT.